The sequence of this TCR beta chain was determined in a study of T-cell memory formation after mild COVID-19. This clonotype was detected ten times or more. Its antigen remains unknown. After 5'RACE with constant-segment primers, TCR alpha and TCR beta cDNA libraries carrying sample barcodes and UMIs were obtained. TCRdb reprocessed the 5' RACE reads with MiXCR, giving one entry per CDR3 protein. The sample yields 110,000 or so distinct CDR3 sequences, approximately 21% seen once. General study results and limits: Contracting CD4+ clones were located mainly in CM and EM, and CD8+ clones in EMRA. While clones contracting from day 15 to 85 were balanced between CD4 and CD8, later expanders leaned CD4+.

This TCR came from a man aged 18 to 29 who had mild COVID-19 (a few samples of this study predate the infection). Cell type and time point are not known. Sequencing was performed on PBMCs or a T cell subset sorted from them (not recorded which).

CDR3 nucleotide sequence: TGCGCCAGCCTAAACCCCGGGTCAGGTAATGAAAAACTGTTTTTT. It is translated as CASLNPGSGNEKLFF. The chain combines TRBV4-1 with TRBJ1-4; D is ambiguous. Germline CDR1 MGHRA, CDR2 YSYEKL. The germline V and J ends were trimmed by 8 bases and 4 bases, with 17 bases remaining between them. CDR3 size: 15 residues.